The entry below describes one T cell receptor (beta chain). What it recognizes is unknown. Reverse transcribing all isolated RNA meant expressed TCRB transcripts were sequenced. Clones were sequenced by immunoSEQ multiplex PCR, and TCRdb holds only the in-frame ones, with some missing. Of approximately 280,000 clones in the sample, 15% are singletons; the top ten hold less than 0.02%. All sorted populations exceeded 95% purity. Trimming shortened V by 11 bases and J by 3 bases, and 20 bases separated the two germline ends. The length of the CDR3 is 15 residues. CDR1 and CDR2 (germline): ENHRY, SYGVKD. The sample originates from a study of beta chain features in type 1 diabetes. Study summary: Age, gender and cell yields were similar between patients and healthy donors.

Study-wide results and limits: Shortening that was moderate but significant affected the TCRB CDR3s of Type 1 diabetes patients in all four CD4+ subsets.

The sequencing input was naive CD4+ T cells from blood. The rearrangement joins TRBV10-3 to TRBJ2-1; D is perhaps TRBD2 (7 bases). The receptor was derived from a man between 18 and 29 years old with type 1 diabetes. CDR3 loop: CAAQQKGEGYNEQFF. The CDR3, as DNA: TGTGCCGCCCAGCAGAAGGGGGAGGGCTACAATGAGCAGTTCTTC.